These 20 T cell receptor beta chains were sequenced from one sample in a study of control samples from healthy donors and cancer patients. Generated by immunoSEQ multiplex PCR, the TCRdb table keeps only in-frame clones and is missing some. In the table there are 55,000 to 90,000 clones, over 75% of which are singletons. Material: blood. These receptor sequences come from a man aged 50-60 years in good health.

This chain joins TRBV7-9 and TRBJ2-7; no definite D call. The ends were cut back, 7 bases at V and 6 bases at J, with 10 bases in the middle. CDR3 length equals 11 residues. Germline V gene data show CDR1 as SEHNR and CDR2 as FQNEAQ (reference sequence). CDR3 region: CASTASIEQYF. As DNA, the CDR3 is TGTGCCAGCACCGCTTCTATCGAGCAGTACTTC.

This chain joins TRBV24-1 and TRBJ2-1; 8 nucleotides align to TRBD2. Per the germline V gene, CDR1 is KGHDR and CDR2 is SFDVKD. V was clipped by 11 bases and J by 6 bases; unmatched bases: 14. The CDR3 length is 15 residues. Here the CDR3 reads CAITPGGEGPNEQFF. As DNA, the CDR3 is TGTGCCATCACCCCCGGGGGGGAAGGCCCCAATGAGCAGTTCTTC.

J is TRBJ2-7 and V is TRBV11-3; D uncertain. Germline V gives CDR1 SGHNT, CDR2 YENEEA. This CDR3 spans 11 amino acids. Deletions cut 4 bases from V and 4 bases from J, with 5 bases between. The CDR3 DNA is TGTGCCAGCAGCTCGGCTTACGAGCAGTACTTC. Translated: CASSSAYEQYF.

The chain recombines TRBV28 with TRBJ1-2; 12 bases agree with TRBD1. V shed 6 bases, J shed 5 bases, and the junction held 7 bases outside the gene matches. Germline CDR1 MDHEN, CDR2 SYDVKM. The CDR3 is 15 amino acids. In DNA form, the CDR3 reads TGTGCCAGCAGGCAAGGGACAGGGGGCCTGTATGGCTACACCTTC. Its translation: CASRQGTGGLYGYTF.

This clone was observed a single time. The junction does not match germline at one end; this may be a read error. This rearrangement joins TRBV2 to TRBJ1-1, with a possible D match to TRBD1 (6 bases). Per germline, CDR1 SNHLY and CDR2 FYNNEI. The CDR3 covers 14 residues. CDR3: CARSGLGGNTEAFF. The CDR3 DNA follows: TGTGCCAGGAGTGGTTTAGGGGGAAACACTGAAGCTTTCTTT.

The chain is built from TRBV4-1 and TRBJ2-1; D call uncertain. Germline values: CDR1 MGHRA, CDR2 YSYEKL. The CDR3 is made up of 13 amino acids. Trimming pared 1 base from V and 9 bases from J, leaving 10 bases between. The DNA of the CDR3 is TGCGCCAGCAGCCAAGTCGGACGAGGTGAGCAGTTCTTC. Protein product: CASSQVGRGEQFF.

The V gene is TRBV30, the J gene TRBJ1-5; 9 bases are a match to TRBD1. V lost 0 bases to trimming and J lost 0 bases; unmatched junction nucleotides: 3. This CDR3 is 16 amino acids long. Germline loops: CDR1 GTSNPN, CDR2 SVGIG (reference sequence). The CDR3 bases are TGTGCCTGGAGTGTAGGGGACAGGGATAGCAATCAGCCCCAGCATTTT. Protein sequence: CAWSVGDRDSNQPQHF.

The V call is TRBV19, the J call TRBJ1-3, with a tentative D call TRBD1 (6 bases). Between the trimmed V and J ends, which lost 4 bases and 2 bases, there was a span of 21 bases. CDR1 and CDR2 (germline): LNHDA, SQIVND (reference sequence). The CDR3 has 18 amino acids. The CDR3 spells CASSTLGTLTIPGNTIYF. As DNA, the CDR3 is TGTGCCAGTAGTACTTTAGGGACACTTACGATACCTGGAAACACCATATATTTT.

The rearrangement links TRBV9 to TRBJ1-1, with TRBD1 as a possible D gene (6 bases). Trimming left V 0 bases short and J 0 bases short, with 12 bases between. Germline CDR1 reads SGDLS; CDR2 reads YYNGEE. This CDR3 has 16 amino acids. The CDR3 loop is CASSVGTGSMNTEAFF. The CDR3 DNA reads as TGTGCCAGCAGCGTAGGAACAGGGTCCATGAACACTGAAGCTTTCTTT.

The chain couples TRBV7-2 to TRBJ2-7; possibly TRBD2 for D (5 bases). Germline V gene sequence: CDR1 SGHTA, CDR2 FQGNSA. The CDR3 is 17 residues long. Trimming took 3 bases from V and 3 from J, leaving 21 bases between them. This CDR3 is CASSFRPSVSALYEQYF. The CDR3 bases are TGTGCCAGCAGCTTCCGACCGTCGGTTAGCGCCCTCTACGAGCAGTACTTC.

This chain joins TRBV4-2 and TRBJ2-3; TRBD2 might be the D (7 bases). The V end lost 0 bases, the J end lost 2 bases, and 15 bases lay between the germline ends. Germline V gene data show CDR1 as LGHNA and CDR2 as YNFKEQ. The CDR3 loop spans 17 amino acids. The DNA of the CDR3 is TGTGCCAGCAGCCAAGATCGGGGGCGGGAGTCCACAGATACGCAGTATTTT. Protein product: CASSQDRGRESTDTQYF.

The chain combines TRBV2 with TRBJ1-1; TRBD1 matches 8 bases. Unmatched junction bases numbered 5, after V lost 4 bases and J lost 10 bases. The CDR3 is made up of 12 amino acids. Germline CDR1 SNHLY, CDR2 FYNNEI. The CDR3 here is CASSGDRMGAFF. The CDR3 bases are TGTGCCAGCAGTGGGGACAGGATGGGAGCTTTCTTT.

The chain joins TRBV7-9 to TRBJ2-7; 7 bases match TRBD2. CDR1 SEHNR and CDR2 FQNEAQ come from the germline V gene (reference sequence). The CDR3 is made up of 15 amino acids. V trimming: 2 bases; J trimming: 5 bases; junction bases outside the gene matches: 9. The chain's CDR3 is CASSLTSVEMNEQYF. In DNA form, the CDR3 reads TGTGCCAGCAGCTTAACTAGCGTCGAAATGAACGAGCAGTACTTC.

The genes are TRBV4-3 and TRBJ2-1; perhaps TRBD1 as D (5 bases). The CDR3 has 14 amino acids. The V gene's germline CDR1 is LGHNA and CDR2 YSLEER. V dropped 4 bases and J dropped 4 bases, with 11 bases sitting between them. CDR3 sequence (DNA): TGCGCCAGCAGCCGAAATCCAGGGTACAATGAGCAGTTCTTC. It encodes CASSRNPGYNEQFF.

V is TRBV3-1 (or the pseudogene TRBV3-2) and J is TRBJ2-2, with 7 bases fitting TRBD1. The germline gives CDR1 LGHDT, CDR2 YNNKEL (reference sequence). With V trimmed by 4 bases and J by 3 bases, 5 bases remained unmatched. This CDR3 has 15 amino acids. The DNA of the CDR3 is TGTGCCAGCAGCCCGCTAGACAGGGACACCGGGGAGCTGTTTTTT. This codes for CASSPLDRDTGELFF.

The chain employs TRBV6-2 or TRBV6-3 and TRBJ1-2; tentatively, D is TRBD1 (5 bases). The CDR3 spans 14 residues. Germline lookup yields CDR1 MNHEY and CDR2 SVGEGT. The V and J ends lost 0 bases and 7 bases respectively, with 12 bases between them. CDR3 in DNA: TGTGCCAGCAGTTACTCCGACAGTTTTATTGGCTACACCTTC. It specifies CASSYSDSFIGYTF.

This chain joins TRBV19 and TRBJ1-2, with 12 bases lining up with TRBD1. J gave up 7 bases and V 7 bases, and 16 bases lay outside the gene matches. This CDR3 is 17 amino acids long. CDR1 and CDR2 from the germline V gene are LNHDA and SQIVND (reference sequence). Here the CDR3 DNA reads TGTGCCAGTAAGAGTTCTTATGGGACAGGGGGCGAGCTTGGCTACACCTTC. The encoded protein is CASKSSYGTGGELGYTF.

This chain connects TRBV20-1 to TRBJ1-1; D might be TRBD1 (5 bases). The CDR3 contains 11 residues. The germline CDR1 and CDR2 sequences are DFQATT and SNEGSKA (reference sequence). The chain's CDR3 is CAPFGGTEAFF. DNA for the CDR3: TGCGCACCATTCGGGGGCACTGAAGCTTTCTTT.

The V gene is TRBV24-1, the J gene TRBJ1-2; D perhaps matches TRBD1 (5 bases). The V gene's germline CDR1 is KGHDR and CDR2 SFDVKD. This CDR3 is built from 13 residues. V lost 4 bases, J lost 8 bases, and 13 bases lay in between. CDR3: CATSEPGLGGYTF. CDR3 bases: TGTGCCACCAGTGAGCCGGGACTAGGGGGCTACACCTTC.

The chain is built from TRBV4-3 and TRBJ2-3; D not certain. Looked up from germline, CDR1 is LGHNA and CDR2 is YSLEER. V was clipped by 1 base and J by 0 bases, with 11 bases between them. This CDR3 has 16 amino acids. The CDR3, as DNA: TGCGCCAGCAGCCAAGGGCCCCCAACGAGCACAGATACGCAGTATTTT. The encoded protein is CASSQGPPTSTDTQYF.